This T cell receptor beta chain stems from a study of blood T cells in healthy people across ages. Study findings and constraints: Higher diversity and more naive CD4+ cells were features of long-lived donors, compared to aged donors. Observed TCR beta diversity showed a strong correlation with the percentage of naive T cells as measured by flow cytometry.

V gave up 2 bases and J gave up 2 bases, with 8 bases separating them. In germline, CDR1 is SEHNR, CDR2 FQNEAQ (reference sequence). This CDR3 has 14 residues. Concerning this clonotype: What it binds is unknown.

Then a second PCR, running roughly 6 to 11 cycles, was carried out with a sample-barcoded 5' primer and a J-beta primer mix. Every sample produced at least 3 million CDR3-containing paired-end reads. MiXCR, run by TCRdb on the 5' RACE reads, gives a single entry per CDR3 protein. The sample holds about 970,000 distinct CDR3 sequences, 51% seen once. In each sample, at least 6.5 million PBMCs were isolated. The chain joins TRBV7-9 to TRBJ2-3; D is undetermined. This clonotype was obtained from a woman aged 60-70 years in good health. Sequenced material: blood. The CDR3 coding sequence is TGTGCCAGCAGCTTATCATCCACCACAGATACGCAGTATTTT. It encodes CASSLSSTTDTQYF.